The TCR beta chain described here comes from a study of cytomegalovirus exposure and HLA in healthy donors. V lost 6 bases, J lost 7 bases, and 9 bases stayed unmatched. This CDR3 has 13 residues. Germline-derived CDR1 and CDR2 are SEHNR and FQNEAQ (reference sequence). The PCR used 60 Vbeta and 13 Jbeta primers. Generated by immunoSEQ multiplex PCR, the TCRdb table keeps only in-frame clones and is missing some. The sample consists of roughly 190,000 clones, around 85% of them appearing once. This clonotype was obtained from a man between 40 and 49 years old in good health and CMV-seropositive. Sequenced: PBMCs. The genes are TRBV7-9 and TRBJ2-7; 7 positions agree with TRBD2. CDR3 loop: CASSPRWEGEQYF. DNA of the CDR3: TGTGCCAGCAGTCCCCGGTGGGAGGGGGAGCAGTACTTC.